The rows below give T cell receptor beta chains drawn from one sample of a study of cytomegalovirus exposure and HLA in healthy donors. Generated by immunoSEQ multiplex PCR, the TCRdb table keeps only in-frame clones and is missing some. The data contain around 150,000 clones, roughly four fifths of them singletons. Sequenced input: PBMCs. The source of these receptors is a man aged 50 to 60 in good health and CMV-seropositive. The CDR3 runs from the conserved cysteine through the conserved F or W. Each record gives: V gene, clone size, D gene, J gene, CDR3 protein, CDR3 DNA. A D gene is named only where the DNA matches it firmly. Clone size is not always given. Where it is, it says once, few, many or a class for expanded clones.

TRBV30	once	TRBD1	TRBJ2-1	CAWDSRGTYNEQFF	TGTGCCTGGGACTCCAGGGGGACCTACAATGAGCAGTTCTTC
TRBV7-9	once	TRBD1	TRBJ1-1	CASSLHGTANTEAFF	TGTGCCAGCAGCCTTCACGGGACAGCGAACACTGAAGCTTTCTTT
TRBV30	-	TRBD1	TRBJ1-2	CAWSVNRGAYGYTF	TGTGCCTGGAGTGTAAACAGGGGAGCCTATGGCTACACCTTC
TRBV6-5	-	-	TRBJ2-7	CASSYSSSREQYF	TGTGCCAGCAGTTACTCTTCGTCCCGGGAGCAGTACTTC
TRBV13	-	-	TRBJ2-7	CASSFSDYEQYF	TGTGCCAGCAGCTTTTCGGACTACGAGCAGTACTTC
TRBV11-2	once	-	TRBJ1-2	CASSLVSGVPYGYTF	TGTGCCAGCAGCTTAGTATCGGGGGTACCTTATGGCTACACCTTC
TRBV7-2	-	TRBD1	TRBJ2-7	CASSTDRREQYF	TGTGCCAGCTCGACGGACAGGCGCGAGCAGTACTTC
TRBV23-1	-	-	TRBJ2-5	CASSQSWAARETQYF	TGCGCCAGCAGTCAATCTTGGGCCGCTCGAGAGACCCAGTACTTC
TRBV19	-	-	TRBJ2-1	CASSTLRGGAGGLEQFF	TGTGCCAGTAGTACACTTAGGGGGGGCGCTGGGGGCTTAGAGCAGTTCTTC
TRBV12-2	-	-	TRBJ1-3	CASRLAEDRYSGNTIYF	TGTGCAAGTCGCTTAGCGGAAGACAGGTACTCTGGAAACACCATATATTTT
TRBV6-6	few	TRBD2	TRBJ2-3	CASSYSTGGSTDTQYF	TGTGCCAGCAGTTACTCCACGGGGGGTAGCACAGATACGCAGTATTTT
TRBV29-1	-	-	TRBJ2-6	CSVVAPVPSSGANVLTF	TGCAGCGTTGTGGCCCCCGTTCCTAGCTCTGGGGCCAACGTCCTGACTTTC
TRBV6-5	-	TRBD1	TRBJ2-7	CASSLGQGGYEQYF	TGTGCCAGCAGTTTGGGACAGGGGGGTTACGAGCAGTACTTC
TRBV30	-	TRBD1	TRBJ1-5	CAWSTGGGQPQHF	TGTGCCTGGAGTACAGGGGGAGGTCAGCCCCAGCATTTT
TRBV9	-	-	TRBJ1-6	CASSPGGTRNSPLHF	TGTGCCAGCAGCCCAGGTGGGACTAGGAATTCACCCCTCCACTTT
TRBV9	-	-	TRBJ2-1	CASSPREGGLNEQFF	TGTGCCAGCAGCCCCCGTGAAGGGGGTTTGAATGAGCAGTTCTTC
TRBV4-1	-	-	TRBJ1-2	CASSQEITNYGYTF	TGCGCCAGCAGCCAAGAAATCACTAACTATGGCTACACCTTC
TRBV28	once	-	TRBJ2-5	CASSLWDRGGETQYF	TGTGCCAGCAGTTTATGGGATCGGGGTGGGGAGACCCAGTACTTC
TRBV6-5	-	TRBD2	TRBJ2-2	CASRGSGTNTGELFF	TGTGCCTCTCGAGGTAGCGGGACTAACACCGGGGAGCTGTTTTTT
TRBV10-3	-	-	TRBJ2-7	CAISETAGFYEQYF	TGTGCCATCAGTGAAACGGCAGGGTTCTACGAGCAGTACTTC
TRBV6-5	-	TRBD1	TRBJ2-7	CASSYGQGKTYEQYF	TGTGCCAGCAGTTACGGACAGGGGAAGACCTACGAGCAGTACTTC
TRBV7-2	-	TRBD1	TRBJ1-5	CASSLTGGINQPQHF	TGTGCCAGCAGCCTCACAGGGGGCATCAATCAGCCCCAGCATTTT
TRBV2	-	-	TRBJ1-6	CASSTDRNYNSPLHF	TGTGCCAGCAGTACCGACAGGAATTATAATTCACCCCTCCACTTT
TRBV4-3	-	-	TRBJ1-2	CASSQEETGANYGYTF	TGCGCCAGCAGCCAAGAAGAGACAGGCGCTAACTATGGCTACACCTTC
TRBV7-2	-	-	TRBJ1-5	CASSISSGRARNQPQHF	TGTGCCAGCAGCATTAGCAGTGGGAGGGCGCGCAATCAGCCCCAGCATTTT
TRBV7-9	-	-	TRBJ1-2	CASSLGRGENYGYTF	TGTGCCAGCAGCTTAGGAAGGGGCGAGAACTATGGCTACACCTTC
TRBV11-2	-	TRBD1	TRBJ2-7	CASSFGTGAYEQYF	TGTGCCAGCAGCTTCGGGACAGGGGCCTACGAGCAGTACTTC
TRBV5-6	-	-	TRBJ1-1	CASSLTDRKAAFF	TGTGCCAGCAGCTTGACCGACAGAAAGGCGGCTTTCTTT
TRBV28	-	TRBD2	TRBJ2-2	CASSGSGTRDGELFF	TGTGCCAGCAGTGGATCCGGGACTAGAGATGGGGAGCTGTTTTTT
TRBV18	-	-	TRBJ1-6	CASSPPNQPGRPPLHF	TGTGCCAGCTCACCACCGAATCAGCCAGGCCGGCCACCCCTCCACTTT
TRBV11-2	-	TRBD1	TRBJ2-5	CASSPLANRPGQGRETQYF	TGTGCCAGCAGCCCTTTAGCTAATCGTCCGGGACAGGGGAGGGAGACCCAGTACTTC
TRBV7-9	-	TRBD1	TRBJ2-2	CASSLPQGAQRELFF	TGTGCCAGCAGCTTACCACAGGGGGCGCAAAGGGAGCTGTTTTTT
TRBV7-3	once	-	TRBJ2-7	CASSLRGTGDEQYF	TGTGCCAGCAGCTTAAGGGGGACTGGGGACGAGCAGTACTTC
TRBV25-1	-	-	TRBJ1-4	CASSEYPGGGDEKLFF	TGTGCCAGCAGTGAATATCCGGGGGGCGGTGATGAAAAACTGTTTTTT
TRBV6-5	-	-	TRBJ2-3	CASSVGSTDTQYF	TGTGCCAGCAGTGTCGGTAGCACAGATACGCAGTATTTT
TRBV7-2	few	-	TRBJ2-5	CASSLVGRGETQYF	TGTGCCAGCAGCTTAGTCGGGCGGGGAGAGACCCAGTACTTC